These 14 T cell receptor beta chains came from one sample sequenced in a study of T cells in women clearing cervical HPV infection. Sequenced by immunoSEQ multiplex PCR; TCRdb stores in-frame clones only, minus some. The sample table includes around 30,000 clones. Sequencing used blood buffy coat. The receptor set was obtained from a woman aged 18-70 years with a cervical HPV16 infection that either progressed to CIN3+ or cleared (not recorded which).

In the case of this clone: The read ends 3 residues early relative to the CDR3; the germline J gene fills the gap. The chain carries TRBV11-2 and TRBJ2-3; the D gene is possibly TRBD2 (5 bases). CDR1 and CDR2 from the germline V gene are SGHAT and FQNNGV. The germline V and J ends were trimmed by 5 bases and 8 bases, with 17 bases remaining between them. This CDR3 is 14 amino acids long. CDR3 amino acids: CASSIDGLLGTQYF. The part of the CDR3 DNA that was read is TGTGCCAGCAGCATCGATGGACTCTTGGGTACG.

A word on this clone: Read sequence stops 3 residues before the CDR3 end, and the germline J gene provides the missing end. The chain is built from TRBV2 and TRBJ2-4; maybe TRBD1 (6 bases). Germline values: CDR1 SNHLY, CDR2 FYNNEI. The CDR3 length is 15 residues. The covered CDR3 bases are TGTGCCAGCAAGGCCCGGGACATATATAACTATGGT. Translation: CASKARDIYNYG. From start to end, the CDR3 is CASKARDIYNYGQYF.

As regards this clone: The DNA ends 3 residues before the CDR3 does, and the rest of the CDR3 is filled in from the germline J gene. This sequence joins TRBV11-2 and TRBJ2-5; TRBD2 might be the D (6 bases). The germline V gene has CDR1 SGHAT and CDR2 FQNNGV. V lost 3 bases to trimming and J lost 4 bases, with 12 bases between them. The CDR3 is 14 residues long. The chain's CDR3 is CASSFNGGGETQYF. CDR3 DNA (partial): TGTGCCAGCAGCTTTAACGGGGGAGGAGAGACC.

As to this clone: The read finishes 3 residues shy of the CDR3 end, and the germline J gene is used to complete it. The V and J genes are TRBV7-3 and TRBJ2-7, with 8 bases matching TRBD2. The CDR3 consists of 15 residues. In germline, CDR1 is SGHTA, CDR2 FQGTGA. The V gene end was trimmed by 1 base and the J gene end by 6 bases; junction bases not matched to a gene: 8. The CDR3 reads CASSLRAGTRAEQYF. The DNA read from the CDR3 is TGTGCCAGCAGCTTAAGGGCCGGGACTAGGGCCGAG.

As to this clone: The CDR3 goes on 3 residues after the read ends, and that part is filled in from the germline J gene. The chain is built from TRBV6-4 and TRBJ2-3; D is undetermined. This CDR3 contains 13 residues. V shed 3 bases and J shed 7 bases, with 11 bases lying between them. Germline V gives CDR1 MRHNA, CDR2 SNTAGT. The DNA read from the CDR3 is TGTGCCAGCAGTGAACGGTCCGAGAATACG. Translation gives CASSERSENT. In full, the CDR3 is CASSERSENTQYF.

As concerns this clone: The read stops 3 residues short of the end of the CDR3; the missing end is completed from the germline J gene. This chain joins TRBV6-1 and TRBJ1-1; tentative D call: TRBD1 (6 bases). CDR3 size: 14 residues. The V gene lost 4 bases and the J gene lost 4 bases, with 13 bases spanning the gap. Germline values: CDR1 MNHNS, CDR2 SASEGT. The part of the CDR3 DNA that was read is TGTGCCAGCAGTGTAGGGGGTAGGGGCACTGAA. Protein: CASSVGGRGTE. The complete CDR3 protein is CASSVGGRGTEAFF.

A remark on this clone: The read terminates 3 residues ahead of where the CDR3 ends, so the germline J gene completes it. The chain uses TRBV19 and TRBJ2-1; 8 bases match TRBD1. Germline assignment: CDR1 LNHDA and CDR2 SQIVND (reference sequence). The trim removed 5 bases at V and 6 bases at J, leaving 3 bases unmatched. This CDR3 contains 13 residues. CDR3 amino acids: CASSSGQGNEQFF. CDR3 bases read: TGTGCCAGTAGTTCTGGACAGGGCAATGAG. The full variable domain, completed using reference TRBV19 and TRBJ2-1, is DGGITQSPKYLFRKEGQNVTLSCEQNLNHDAMYWYRQDPGQGLRLIYYSQIVNDFQKGDIAEGYSVSREKKESFPLTVTSAQKNPTAFYLCASSSGQGNEQFFGPGTRLTVL.

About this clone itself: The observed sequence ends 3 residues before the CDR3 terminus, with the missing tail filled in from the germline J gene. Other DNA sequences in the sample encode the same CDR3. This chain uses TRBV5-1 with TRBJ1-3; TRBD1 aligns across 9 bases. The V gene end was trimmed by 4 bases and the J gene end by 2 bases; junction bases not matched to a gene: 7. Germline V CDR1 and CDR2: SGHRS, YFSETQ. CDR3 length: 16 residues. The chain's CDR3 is CASSLDRGEAGNTIYF. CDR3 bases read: TGCGCCAGCAGCCTGGACAGGGGAGAAGCTGGAAACACC.

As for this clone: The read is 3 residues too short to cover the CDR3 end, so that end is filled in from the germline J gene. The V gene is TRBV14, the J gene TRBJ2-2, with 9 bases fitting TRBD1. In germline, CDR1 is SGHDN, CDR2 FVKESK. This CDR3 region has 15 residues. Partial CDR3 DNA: TGTGCCAGCAGCCAAGCCGGGACAGGGTCCTCACCG. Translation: CASSQAGTGSSP. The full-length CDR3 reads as CASSQAGTGSSPLFF.

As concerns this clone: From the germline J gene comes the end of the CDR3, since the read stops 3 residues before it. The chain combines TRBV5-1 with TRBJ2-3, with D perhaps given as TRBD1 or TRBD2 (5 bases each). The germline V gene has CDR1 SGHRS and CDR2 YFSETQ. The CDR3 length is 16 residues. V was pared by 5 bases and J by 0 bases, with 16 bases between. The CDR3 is CASSSGRGTSTDTQYF. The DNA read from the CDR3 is TGCGCCAGCAGTTCGGGAAGGGGTACTAGCACAGATACG. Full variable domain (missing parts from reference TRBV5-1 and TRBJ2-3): KAGVTQTPRYLIKTRGQQVTLSCSPISGHRSVSWYQQTPGQGLQFLFEYFSETQRNKGNFPGRFSGRQFSNSRSEMNVSTLELGDSALYLCASSSGRGTSTDTQYFGPGTRLTVL.

The DNA read from the CDR3 is TGTGCCAGCAGCTCTACGAGCGGGGGGCCTCTCTCCTACAATGAG. This translates into CASSSTSGGPLSYNE. From start to end, the CDR3 is CASSSTSGGPLSYNEQFF. The chain has TRBV7-6 and TRBJ2-1; 9 bases map to TRBD2. Read data end 3 residues before the CDR3 end; the end is taken from the germline J gene. The ends lost 4 bases at V and 0 bases at J; junction bases unmatched: 10. CDR1 and CDR2 from the germline V gene are SGHVS and FNYEAQ. This CDR3 comprises 18 residues. Using reference TRBV7-6 and TRBJ2-1 for the parts outside the CDR3, the full variable domain is GAGVSQSPRYKVTKRGQDVALRCDPISGHVSLYWYRQALGQGPEFLTYFNYEAQQDKSGLPNDRFSAERPEGSISTLTIQRTEQRDSAMYRCASSSTSGGPLSYNEQFFGPGTRLTVL.

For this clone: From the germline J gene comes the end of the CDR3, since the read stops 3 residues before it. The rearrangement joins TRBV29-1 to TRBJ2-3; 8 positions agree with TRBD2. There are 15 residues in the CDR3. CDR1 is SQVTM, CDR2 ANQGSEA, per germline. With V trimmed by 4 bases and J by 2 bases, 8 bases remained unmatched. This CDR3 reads CSVVGRGGPTDTQYF. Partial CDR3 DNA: TGCAGCGTTGTCGGTCGGGGGGGACCCACAGATACG.

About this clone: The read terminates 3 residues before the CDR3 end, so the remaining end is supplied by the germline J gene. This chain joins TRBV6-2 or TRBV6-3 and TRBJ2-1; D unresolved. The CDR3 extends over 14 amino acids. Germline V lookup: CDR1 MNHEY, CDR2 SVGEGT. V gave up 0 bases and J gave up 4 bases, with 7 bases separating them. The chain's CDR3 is CASSYSEQYNEQFF. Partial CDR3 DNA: TGTGCCAGCAGTTACTCGGAACAGTACAATGAG.

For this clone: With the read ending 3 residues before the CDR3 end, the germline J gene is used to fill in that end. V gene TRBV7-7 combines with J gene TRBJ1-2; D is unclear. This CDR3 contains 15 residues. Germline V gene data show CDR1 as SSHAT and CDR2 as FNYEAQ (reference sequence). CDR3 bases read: TGTGCCAGCAGCTTAAGACCTAGCGGACCCTACGAC. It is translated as CASSLRPSGPYD. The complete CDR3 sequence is CASSLRPSGPYDYTF.